What follows are 13 T cell receptor beta chains derived from one specimen sequenced in a study of blood T cell repertoires in COVID-19. The repertoire was sequenced with immunoSEQ multiplex PCR; TCRdb's copy has only in-frame clones and lacks some. The sample has around 130,000 clones; about four fifths are singletons. The specimen sequenced was peripheral blood. These receptors came from a woman in her fifties or sixties with acute or convalescent COVID-19.

This clone has a handful of counts. The CDR3 bases are TGTGCCAGCAGCTCACAACAGGGAAGGTACACTGAAGCTTTCTTT. It codes for CASSSQQGRYTEAFF. The chain combines TRBV5-4 with TRBJ1-1; maybe TRBD1 (6 bases). The V gene's germline CDR1 is SGHNT and CDR2 YYREEE (reference sequence). V lost 3 bases and J lost 3, with 15 bases in between. The CDR3 loop spans 15 amino acids.

The chain joins TRBV30 to TRBJ1-4; 8 bases match TRBD1. CDR3 length: 15 amino acids. V trimming: 3 bases; J trimming: 7 bases; junction bases outside the gene matches: 10. Germline loops: CDR1 GTSNPN, CDR2 SVGIG (reference sequence). The DNA for the CDR3 is TGTGCCTGGAGCTCTACAGGGGGTCTAGGTGAAAAACTGTTTTTT. Translation: CAWSSTGGLGEKLFF.

The table lists this clone with a few counts. V and J are TRBV3-1 (or the pseudogene TRBV3-2) and TRBJ2-1; 10 bases are a match to TRBD2. CDR1 is LGHDT and CDR2 is YNNKEL in the germline V gene (reference sequence). J gave up 4 bases and V 4 bases, and 4 bases lay outside the gene matches. This CDR3 has 15 amino acids. This CDR3 is CASSPSGGGYNEQFF. In DNA form, the CDR3 reads TGTGCCAGCAGCCCGAGCGGGGGGGGTTACAATGAGCAGTTCTTC.

The genes are TRBV30 and TRBJ2-2; TRBD1 matches at 7 bases. CDR1 is GTSNPN, CDR2 SVGIG, per germline (reference sequence). The CDR3 sequence is 15 residues long. V lost 0 bases to trimming and J lost 8 bases; unmatched junction nucleotides: 9. CDR3 loop: CAWSVQGTVLGELFF. The CDR3 DNA reads as TGTGCCTGGAGTGTACAAGGGACAGTGTTGGGGGAGCTGTTTTTT.

The chain links TRBV28 to TRBJ2-1; a weak D match, TRBD2 (7 bases). Trimming cost V 2 bases and J 4 bases, with 15 bases left between them. Looked up from germline, CDR1 is MDHEN and CDR2 is SYDVKM. The length of the CDR3 is 16 residues. The CDR3 DNA reads as TGTGCCAGCAGTTTAGGGGGGGCCTCAGCATACAATGAGCAGTTCTTC. This translates into CASSLGGASAYNEQFF.

The chain has TRBV11-2 and TRBJ2-7, with 8 bases identical to TRBD2. The J segment lost 1 base and the V segment lost 6 bases, leaving 11 bases of the junction unmatched. The CDR3 runs to 16 residues. Germline CDR1 SGHAT, CDR2 FQNNGV. CDR3 region: CASRPLAGRPSYEQYF. CDR3 DNA: TGTGCCAGCAGACCTCTAGCGGGCCGTCCTTCCTACGAGCAGTACTTC.

The chain's CDR3 is CASSQDAAGLRKLFF. CDR3 nucleotides: TGTGCCAGCAGCCAAGATGCGGCAGGACTGCGGAAACTGTTTTTT. V is TRBV3-1 (or the pseudogene TRBV3-2) and J is TRBJ1-4; no reliable D call. In germline, CDR1 is LGHDT, CDR2 YNNKEL (reference sequence). Trimming pared 0 bases from V and 11 bases from J, leaving 16 bases between. The CDR3 has 15 amino acids.

This clone was seen a few times. The chain is built from TRBV29-1 and TRBJ2-7; D might be TRBD1 (6 bases). The CDR3 extends over 13 amino acids. Germline CDR1 is SQVTM and CDR2 is ANQGSEA. V gave up 7 bases and J gave up 1 base, with 14 bases separating them. The DNA for the CDR3 is TGCAGCGCCAACAGGGCAGGGTCCTACGAGCAGTACTTC. Its translation is CSANRAGSYEQYF.

The J gene is TRBJ1-5, the V gene TRBV5-1; TRBD1 is a possible D gene (6 bases). The germline V and J ends were trimmed by 5 bases and 0 bases, with 15 bases remaining between them. This CDR3 contains 16 residues. Germline values: CDR1 SGHRS, CDR2 YFSETQ. CDR3 DNA sequence: TGCGCCAGCAGAGTAGGGGACACCTATAGCAATCAGCCCCAGCATTTT. Protein sequence: CASRVGDTYSNQPQHF.

A few counts support this clone. The chain employs TRBV3-1 (or the pseudogene TRBV3-2) and TRBJ2-1; TRBD2 matches 9 bases. This CDR3 comprises 15 residues. Germline CDR1 is LGHDT and CDR2 is YNNKEL (reference sequence). With V trimmed by 3 bases and J by 2 bases, 2 bases remained unmatched. The CDR3 reads CASSQGGGAYNEQFF. The CDR3 DNA reads as TGTGCCAGCAGCCAGGGCGGGGGGGCCTACAATGAGCAGTTCTTC.

CDR3 nucleotide sequence: TGTGCCAGCAGCCCCTCAGGGGAAGCTTTCTTT. Translating gives CASSPSGEAFF. V and J are TRBV7-6 and TRBJ1-1; a possible D gene is TRBD1 (5 bases). Deletions cut 5 bases from V and 8 bases from J, with 9 bases between. The CDR3 length is 11 residues. Germline loops: CDR1 SGHVS, CDR2 FNYEAQ.

The rearrangement joins TRBV29-1 to TRBJ2-5, with D perhaps TRBD1 (5 bases). CDR1 and CDR2 from the germline V gene are SQVTM and ANQGSEA. The CDR3 has 14 residues. The V end lost 3 bases, the J end lost 5 bases, and 16 bases lay between the germline ends. The CDR3 region is CSVDLGQFGETQYF. CDR3 sequence (DNA): TGCAGCGTTGATTTGGGGCAGTTCGGGGAGACCCAGTACTTC.

The CDR3 reads CASSISVIQQETNTEAFF. CDR3 DNA: TGTGCCAGTAGTATCAGCGTAATTCAACAGGAGACGAACACTGAAGCTTTCTTT. The chain employs TRBV19 and TRBJ1-1; a weak D match, TRBD1 (5 bases). Germline loops: CDR1 LNHDA, CDR2 SQIVND (reference sequence). The CDR3 totals 18 residues. V shed 3 bases and J shed 1 base, with 21 bases lying between them.